The 27 T cell receptor beta chains below all came from one sample that was sequenced in a study of OX40 agonist ivuxolimab in advanced cancers. The repertoire was sequenced with immunoSEQ multiplex PCR; TCRdb's copy has only in-frame clones and lacks some. In the table there are fewer than 95,000 clones, under 95% of which are singletons. The specimen was CD4+ or CD8+ T cells sorted from blood, collected in a trial of the OX40 agonist ivuxolimab. All receptors derive from an adult with an advanced solid tumor such as melanoma, head and neck, liver or kidney cancer.

The V call is TRBV5-6, the J call TRBJ2-7, with a weak D call TRBD1 (5 bases). The CDR3 totals 14 residues. V lost 0 bases, J lost 2 bases, and 9 bases lay in between. From germline, CDR1 is SGHDT and CDR2 YYEEEE. The CDR3 DNA sequence: TGTGCCAGCAGCTTGGGACAGCAGACCTACGAGCAGTACTTC. Amino acid sequence: CASSLGQQTYEQYF.

V is TRBV11-2 and J is TRBJ1-1; the D is unclear. This CDR3 is built from 15 residues. The germline V gene encodes CDR1 SGHAT and CDR2 FQNNGV. Trimming left V 0 bases short and J 0 bases short, with 8 bases between. This chain's CDR3 is CASSLDPLVNTEAFF. The CDR3 region has the DNA TGTGCCAGCAGCTTAGACCCCCTTGTGAACACTGAAGCTTTCTTT.

This clone was detected a few times. The V gene is TRBV4-1, the J gene TRBJ2-7; TRBD2 might be the D (6 bases). Germline lookup yields CDR1 MGHRA and CDR2 YSYEKL. This CDR3 is 15 amino acids long. Trimming cost V 1 base and J 4 bases, with 14 bases left between them. The CDR3 protein is CASSQGVGTLYEQYF. DNA of the CDR3: TGCGCCAGCAGCCAAGGTGTAGGGACTCTATACGAGCAGTACTTC.

The sample holds one count of this clone. This rearrangement joins TRBV15 to TRBJ2-5, with 9 bases lining up with TRBD1. The CDR3 runs to 15 residues. Germline V gives CDR1 LNHNV, CDR2 YYDKDF (reference sequence). With 4 bases clipped from V and 5 bases from J, the junction kept 8 bases outside the gene matches. CDR3 coding DNA: TGTGCCACCAGCAAAAGAACAGGGGGCGCTGAGACCCAGTACTTC. It translates to CATSKRTGGAETQYF.

V usage is TRBV29-1 and J usage is TRBJ1-3; a weak D match, TRBD1 (6 bases). The CDR3 spans 11 residues. Germline CDR1 and CDR2: SQVTM and ANQGSEA. The V and J ends lost 6 bases and 4 bases respectively, with 7 bases between them. The CDR3 DNA follows: TGCAGCGTGGGACAAGGAAACACCATATATTTT. Residues: CSVGQGNTIYF.

The chain recombines TRBV6-5 with TRBJ2-5, with 7 bases that match TRBD2. Losses at the gene ends were 2 bases for V and 5 bases for J; bases not matched to a gene: 5. Germline V gene data show CDR1 as MNHEY and CDR2 as SVGAGI. The CDR3 contains 14 residues. The CDR3 spells CASSYGAGEETQYF. As DNA, the CDR3 is TGTGCCAGCAGTTACGGGGCGGGGGAGGAGACCCAGTACTTC.

The count of this clone is one. This rearrangement joins TRBV30 to TRBJ1-2; D call uncertain. Per germline, CDR1 GTSNPN and CDR2 SVGIG (reference sequence). The CDR3 is 13 residues long. V lost 0 bases, J lost 4 bases, and 9 bases lay in between. The CDR3 DNA is TGTGCCTGGAGTGTAGAAATTTCCTATGGCTACACCTTC. Amino acid sequence: CAWSVEISYGYTF.

This chain links TRBV28 with TRBJ2-2; D is perhaps TRBD1 or TRBD2 (6 bases each). V dropped 1 base and J dropped 0 bases, with 15 bases sitting between them. Germline CDR1 MDHEN, CDR2 SYDVKM. The CDR3 length is 18 residues. The chain's CDR3 is CASSLSGGDSPNTGELFF. The CDR3 DNA reads TGTGCCAGCAGTTTATCCGGGGGCGACTCTCCGAACACCGGGGAGCTGTTTTTT. Full variable domain (rest looked up from reference TRBV28 and TRBJ2-2): DVKVTQSSRYLVKRTGEKVFLECVQDMDHENMFWYRQDPGLGLRLIYFSYDVKMKEKGDIPEGYSVSREKKERFSLILESASTNQTSMYLCASSLSGGDSPNTGELFFGEGSRLTVL.

The V gene is TRBV6-5, the J gene TRBJ2-7; D perhaps matches TRBD1 (5 bases). Deletions cut 6 bases from V and 2 bases from J, with 14 bases between. Germline loops: CDR1 MNHEY, CDR2 SVGAGI. The CDR3 is made up of 14 amino acids. The CDR3 DNA reads TGTGCCAGCAGCTCCGGACAAGGGACCTACGAGCAGTACTTC. Its translation: CASSSGQGTYEQYF.

J is TRBJ2-3 and V is TRBV2; D is uncertain. V gave up 3 bases and J gave up 0 bases, with 10 bases separating them. From germline, CDR1 is SNHLY and CDR2 FYNNEI. CDR3 length equals 15 residues. CDR3 coding DNA: TGTGCCAGCAGTGAGCCGAACCCAAGCACAGATACGCAGTATTTT. Its translation is CASSEPNPSTDTQYF.

This sequence joins TRBV27 and TRBJ2-1, with 7 bases aligning to TRBD1. The CDR3 consists of 16 residues. Trimming took 5 bases from V and 5 from J; bases not matched to a gene: 12. CDR1 and CDR2 (germline): MNHEY, SMNVEV (reference sequence). The CDR3 coding sequence is TGTGCCAGCAGTCCGAAAAACAGGGGAAGGAACAATGAGCAGTTCTTC. Its translation is CASSPKNRGRNNEQFF.

The chain carries TRBV6-6 and TRBJ1-1; D gene unclear. V dropped 5 bases and J dropped 1 base, with 5 bases sitting between them. The CDR3 covers 12 residues. CDR1 is MNHNY, CDR2 SVGAGI, per germline (reference sequence). The CDR3 spells CASSPENTEAFF. DNA of the CDR3: TGTGCCAGCAGTCCCGAGAACACTGAAGCTTTCTTT.

The chain links TRBV6-1 to TRBJ1-1, with TRBD1 as a possible D gene (5 bases). The CDR3 spans 14 residues. V was cut by 3 bases and J by 3 bases, with 11 bases left in between. Germline lookup yields CDR1 MNHNS and CDR2 SASEGT. The CDR3, as DNA: TGTGCCAGCAGTGAGATGGGGGGGGACACTGAAGCTTTCTTT. It translates to CASSEMGGDTEAFF.

The chain is built from TRBV28 and TRBJ2-1; D unclear. The V end lost 3 bases, the J end lost 6 bases, and 6 bases lay between the germline ends. This CDR3 region has 12 residues. Germline V gene data show CDR1 as MDHEN and CDR2 as SYDVKM. The DNA of the CDR3 is TGTGCCAGCAGTTTTTTGCGCAATGAGCAGTTCTTC. Amino acids: CASSFLRNEQFF.

Here the CDR3 reads CASSDYLGVSETQYF. Written as DNA, the CDR3 is TGTGCCAGCAGTGACTATTTGGGTGTCTCGGAGACCCAGTACTTC. This sequence joins TRBV9 and TRBJ2-5; possible D gene TRBD2, 5 bases. This CDR3 comprises 15 residues. Trimming stripped 5 bases from V and 5 bases from J, with 19 bases between. The germline V gene has CDR1 SGDLS and CDR2 YYNGEE.

V usage is TRBV4-1 and J usage is TRBJ1-5, with D tentatively TRBD1 (5 bases). CDR3 length equals 16 residues. Germline CDR1 reads MGHRA; CDR2 reads YSYEKL. The V end lost 0 bases, the J end lost 3 bases, and 12 bases lay between the germline ends. CDR3 sequence: CASSQDTGALNQPQHF. The CDR3 coding sequence is TGCGCCAGCAGCCAAGATACAGGAGCCCTCAATCAGCCCCAGCATTTT.

The chain has TRBV25-1 and TRBJ1-2; D call uncertain. Trimming pared 3 bases from V and 8 bases from J, leaving 10 bases between. There are 12 residues in the CDR3. The germline V gene encodes CDR1 MGHDK and CDR2 SYGVNS. DNA for the CDR3: TGTGCCAGCAGTGACCCCGGCGTGGGCTACACCTTC. Its translation: CASSDPGVGYTF.

This clone was counted between two and nine times. The chain carries TRBV25-1 and TRBJ1-2; perhaps TRBD1 as D (5 bases). The germline V and J ends were trimmed by 4 bases and 8 bases, with 8 bases remaining between them. The length of the CDR3 is 11 residues. Per the germline V gene, CDR1 is MGHDK and CDR2 is SYGVNS. CDR3 in amino acids: CASSVGDGYTF. CDR3 bases: TGTGCCAGCAGTGTTGGGGACGGCTACACCTTC.

This sequence joins TRBV27 and TRBJ2-1; TRBD2 is a possible D gene (6 bases). Trimming stripped 2 bases from V and 4 bases from J, with 12 bases between. This CDR3 comprises 15 residues. Germline CDR1 and CDR2: MNHEY and SMNVEV (reference sequence). In DNA, the CDR3 is TGTGCCAGCAGTTTAGCTTCGGGGGTGTACAATGAGCAGTTCTTC. It is translated as CASSLASGVYNEQFF.

The chain employs TRBV6-5 and TRBJ2-5, with D possibly TRBD2 on 6 matching bases. V lost 4 bases and J 7 bases, leaving 16 bases between the germline ends. This CDR3 spans 14 amino acids. In germline, CDR1 is MNHEY, CDR2 SVGAGI. The CDR3 DNA reads as TGTGCCAGCAGTTTACTTACTAGCTTGGCGACCCAGTACTTC. Amino acid sequence: CASSLLTSLATQYF.

The genes are TRBV14 and TRBJ2-3; D remains ambiguous. CDR1 and CDR2 (germline): SGHDN, FVKESK. CDR3 length equals 12 residues. Between the trimmed V and J ends, which lost 4 bases and 7 bases, there was a span of 9 bases. The CDR3 DNA reads as TGTGCCAGCAGCCCGGCCCCATATACGCAGTATTTT. This translates into CASSPAPYTQYF.

The rearrangement joins TRBV28 to TRBJ2-5; D is possibly TRBD1 or TRBD2 (5 bases each). Germline CDR1 and CDR2: MDHEN and SYDVKM. The V end was cut by 3 bases, the J end by 4 bases, with 12 bases between. This CDR3 is built from 14 residues. The CDR3 region is CASSFPGTLETQYF. In DNA, the CDR3 is TGTGCCAGCAGTTTCCCCGGGACCTTAGAGACCCAGTACTTC.

This chain joins TRBV11-2 and TRBJ2-3; 8 bases map to TRBD2. With 5 bases clipped from V and 7 bases from J, the junction kept 11 bases outside the gene matches. Germline V gene sequence: CDR1 SGHAT, CDR2 FQNNGV. There are 15 residues in the CDR3. DNA for the CDR3: TGTGCCAGCAGCCCCCCGCCGGGGGGGCGGAATACGCAGTATTTT. Protein: CASSPPPGGRNTQYF.

The chain combines TRBV27 with TRBJ1-6; 7 nucleotides agree with TRBD1. Germline loops: CDR1 MNHEY, CDR2 SMNVEV (reference sequence). CDR3 length: 14 residues. V lost 8 bases and J lost 2; bases outside the gene matches: 3. The CDR3 reads CASRQGPYNSPLHF. CDR3 nucleotides: TGTGCCAGCCGACAGGGCCCCTATAATTCACCCCTCCACTTT.

The rearrangement links TRBV21-1 to TRBJ1-1. TRBV21-1 is recorded as a pseudogene. The CDR3 consists of 13 residues. In DNA, the CDR3 is TGTGCCATCCCACTAGGGGTGAACACTGAAGCTTTCTTT. Translation gives CAIPLGVNTEAFF.

This chain joins TRBV4-1 and TRBJ2-7, with 9 bases lining up with TRBD1. Germline V gene data show CDR1 as MGHRA and CDR2 as YSYEKL. There are 17 residues in the CDR3. V was pared by 0 bases and J by 4 bases, with 10 bases of the junction left unmatched. As DNA, the CDR3 is TGCGCCAGCAGCCAAGAAGGGGGACAGGGCCCTCTGTACGAGCAGTACTTC. Protein sequence: CASSQEGGQGPLYEQYF.

The chain combines TRBV5-1 with TRBJ2-1; tentatively, D is TRBD2 (5 bases). Germline V gene data show CDR1 as SGHRS and CDR2 as YFSETQ. The CDR3 spans 17 residues. The ends were cut back, 3 bases at V and 0 bases at J, with 16 bases in the middle. CDR3 sequence (DNA): TGCGCCAGCAGCTCGGTCTTAGTGGGGAGCTCCTACAATGAGCAGTTCTTC. It yields the protein CASSSVLVGSSYNEQFF.